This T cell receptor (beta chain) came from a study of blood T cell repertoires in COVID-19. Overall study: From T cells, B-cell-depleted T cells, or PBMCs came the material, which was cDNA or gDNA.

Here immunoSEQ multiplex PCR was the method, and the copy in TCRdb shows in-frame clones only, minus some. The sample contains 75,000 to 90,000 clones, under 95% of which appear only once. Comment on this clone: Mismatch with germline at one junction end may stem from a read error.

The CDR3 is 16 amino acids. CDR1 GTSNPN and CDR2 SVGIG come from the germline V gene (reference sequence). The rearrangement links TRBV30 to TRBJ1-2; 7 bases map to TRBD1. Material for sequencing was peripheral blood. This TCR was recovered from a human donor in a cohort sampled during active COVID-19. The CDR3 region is CAWEGTPGQPLYGHTF. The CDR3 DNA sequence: TGTGCCTGGGAGGGGACACCGGGACAGCCGCTTTATGGCCACACCTTC.